The 25 T cell receptor beta chains in this list originate from one sample, sequenced in a study of chemoradiotherapy in HPV16-positive cancers (dated by TCRdb to between 2022 and 2023). Library creation used the immunoSEQ multiplex PCR assay. TCRdb carries this immuneACCESS record with in-frame sequences only. Its versions omit some clonotypes, under half of them owing to an unresolved V gene in the studies checked, with the rest unexplained. Within this sample are around 30,000 clones, with about 89% of them counted one time only. 22% of the sample is taken by the ten largest. The sample was blood, taken from a patient who underwent chemoradiotherapy. The receptors here all came from a human donor with HPV-associated anogenital cancer.

This chain links TRBV15 with TRBJ2-3; TRBD2 agrees at 12 bases. The J segment lost 3 bases and the V segment lost 5 bases, leaving 6 bases of the junction unmatched. Germline values: CDR1 LNHNV, CDR2 YYDKDF (reference sequence). CDR3 length equals 16 residues. The CDR3 is CATSGGLAGRTDTQYF. CDR3 nucleotide sequence: TGTGCCACCAGCGGGGGACTAGCGGGTCGAACAGATACGCAGTATTTT. Full variable domain (missing parts from reference TRBV15 and TRBJ2-3): DAMVIQNPRYQVTQFGKPVTLSCSQTLNHNVMYWYQQKSSQAPKLLFHYYDKDFNNEADTPDNFQSRRPNTSFCFLDIRSPGLGDTAMYLCATSGGLAGRTDTQYFGPGTRLTVL.

The CDR3 coding sequence is TGTGCCAGCAGTTACTCATACCCTATCAGCACTGAAGCTTTCTTT. As protein: CASSYSYPISTEAFF. V and J are TRBV6-5 and TRBJ1-1, with no clear D. Germline lookup yields CDR1 MNHEY and CDR2 SVGAGI. The CDR3 loop spans 15 amino acids. Trimming removed 0 bases from V and 4 bases from J, with 12 bases in between.

The DNA for the CDR3 is TGTGCCAGCACCAGAGACCATAACACTGAAGCTTTCTTT. Its protein product is CASTRDHNTEAFF. V usage is TRBV2 and J usage is TRBJ1-1; D is undetermined. Germline assignment: CDR1 SNHLY and CDR2 FYNNEI. The CDR3 is made up of 13 amino acids. V was trimmed by 7 bases and J by 2 bases, leaving 11 bases between them.

V and J are TRBV4-1 and TRBJ2-1, with D possibly called TRBD1 or TRBD2 (5 bases each). Trimming took off 0 bases at V and 8 bases at J, with 11 bases between the two ends. The CDR3 is made up of 14 amino acids. The germline V gene encodes CDR1 MGHRA and CDR2 YSYEKL. In DNA form, the CDR3 reads TGCGCCAGCAGCCAAGAGCTCGAGGGGTATGAGCAGTTCTTC. Protein: CASSQELEGYEQFF.

The rearrangement links TRBV19 to TRBJ2-2; maybe TRBD2 (5 bases). Per the germline V gene, CDR1 is LNHDA and CDR2 is SQIVND (reference sequence). This CDR3 has 16 residues. V lost 5 bases, J lost 5 bases, and 18 bases lay in between. In DNA form, the CDR3 reads TGTGCCAGTAGTGAGGGAGTAAGGTATAGAACCGGGGAGCTGTTTTTT. Translated, it gives CASSEGVRYRTGELFF. Looking up the rest from reference TRBV19 and TRBJ2-2 gives the full variable domain: DGGITQSPKYLFRKEGQNVTLSCEQNLNHDAMYWYRQDPGQGLRLIYYSQIVNDFQKGDIAEGYSVSREKKESFPLTVTSAQKNPTAFYLCASSEGVRYRTGELFFGEGSRLTVL.

V usage is TRBV7-3 and J usage is TRBJ2-7, with D perhaps assigned TRBD1 or TRBD2 (5 bases each). This CDR3 region has 15 residues. In germline, CDR1 is SGHTA, CDR2 FQGTGA. Trimming removed 1 base at V and 4 bases at J, with 14 bases between. The CDR3 DNA reads as TGTGCCAGCAGCTTAAGGGGCGGGCAGTTGTACGAGCAGTACTTC. Protein product: CASSLRGGQLYEQYF.

A single count supports this clone. The J gene is TRBJ1-1, the V gene TRBV30; TRBD1 matches at 8 bases. This CDR3 is built from 13 residues. Per the germline V gene, CDR1 is GTSNPN and CDR2 is SVGIG (reference sequence). The ends lost 0 bases at V and 10 bases at J; junction bases unmatched: 7. The chain's CDR3 is CAWSVTGDLGAFF. The CDR3 nucleotides read TGTGCCTGGAGTGTGACAGGGGATTTGGGAGCTTTCTTT.

The CDR3 region is CASSVSSSGNEQYF. The CDR3 DNA follows: TGTGCCAGCAGCGTATCCTCGTCCGGCAACGAGCAGTACTTC. V is TRBV9 and J is TRBJ2-7; D not certain. Trimming took 1 base from V and 5 from J, leaving 13 bases between them. This CDR3 region has 14 residues. Per the germline V gene, CDR1 is SGDLS and CDR2 is YYNGEE.

The gene calls are TRBV11-2 and TRBJ2-1; 7 bases are shared with TRBD2. V was clipped by 2 bases and J by 0 bases; unmatched bases: 10. Germline lookup yields CDR1 SGHAT and CDR2 FQNNGV. This CDR3 has 18 residues. The DNA for the CDR3 is TGTGCCAGCAGCTTATTTCTGGGGGGGACCAACTCCTACAATGAGCAGTTCTTC. Protein sequence: CASSLFLGGTNSYNEQFF.

This clone showed up just a few times. Within the sample, other DNA sequences also encode this same CDR3. The chain is built from TRBV28 and TRBJ2-7; D ambiguous. Trimming cost V 4 bases and J 1 base, with 11 bases left between them. The CDR3 is 14 amino acids. Germline V gives CDR1 MDHEN, CDR2 SYDVKM. The CDR3 DNA reads as TGTGCCAGCAGTTACACGACCGAATCCTACGAGCAGTACTTC. Its translation is CASSYTTESYEQYF.

The DNA for the CDR3 is TGTGCCAGCAGAGCTCAAACAGGGAATGGCTACACCTTC. It codes for CASRAQTGNGYTF. The V and J genes are TRBV6-5 and TRBJ1-2; tentative D call: TRBD1 (6 bases). The ends were cut back, 6 bases at V and 6 bases at J, with 14 bases in the middle. Germline V gene data show CDR1 as MNHEY and CDR2 as SVGAGI. The CDR3 length is 13 residues.

The chain couples TRBV2 to TRBJ2-1; 8 positions match TRBD1. V dropped 7 bases and J dropped 3; count of bases not matched to a gene: 8. Germline lookup yields CDR1 SNHLY and CDR2 FYNNEI. The CDR3 runs to 15 residues. The CDR3 nucleotides read TGTGCCAGCATCTCGGACAGGGACAGCTACAATGAGCAGTTCTTC. Protein product: CASISDRDSYNEQFF.

This clone occurred once. J is TRBJ1-2 and V is TRBV19; D is ambiguous. Trimming shortened V by 3 bases and J by 5 bases, and 16 bases separated the two germline ends. CDR1 and CDR2 from the germline V gene are LNHDA and SQIVND (reference sequence). The CDR3 contains 15 residues. Here the CDR3 DNA reads TGTGCCAGTAGTATTTCGTTGGTTCAACAGTATGGCTACACCTTC. This gives the protein CASSISLVQQYGYTF.

A single count supports this clone. This chain connects TRBV7-6 to TRBJ1-2; D gene unclear. The CDR3 extends over 13 amino acids. The germline V gene has CDR1 SGHVS and CDR2 FNYEAQ. Trimming took 5 bases from V and 4 from J, leaving 11 bases between them. Here the CDR3 DNA reads TGTGCCAGCAGCCAACAAGGCGTCTATGGCTACACCTTC. Its translation: CASSQQGVYGYTF.

The CDR3 region is CASSIDRSNQPQHF. CDR3 in DNA: TGTGCCAGTAGTATCGACAGGAGCAATCAGCCCCAGCATTTT. V gene TRBV19 combines with J gene TRBJ1-5, with D possibly TRBD1 on 6 matching bases. In germline, CDR1 is LNHDA, CDR2 SQIVND (reference sequence). This CDR3 has 14 residues. Trimming stripped 3 bases from V and 1 base from J, with 7 bases between.

This clone was seen a few times. This chain joins TRBV19 and TRBJ2-2, with 8 bases matching TRBD1. From germline, CDR1 is LNHDA and CDR2 SQIVND (reference sequence). The CDR3 has 16 residues. Trimming cost V 7 bases and J 0 bases; bases outside gene matches: 7. The CDR3 region is CASTTTGAANTGELFF. The CDR3 DNA sequence: TGTGCCAGTACTACGACAGGGGCCGCGAACACCGGGGAGCTGTTTTTT.

The rearrangement links TRBV30 to TRBJ1-1, with D uncertain. This CDR3 is built from 13 residues. Germline assignment: CDR1 GTSNPN and CDR2 SVGIG (reference sequence). Trimming cost V 4 bases and J 6 bases, with 15 bases left between them. The CDR3 nucleotides are TGTGCCTGGACTCCGGACCCTGGCGCTGAAGCTTTCTTT. Translated: CAWTPDPGAEAFF. The full variable domain, completed using reference TRBV30 and TRBJ1-1, is SQTIHQWPATLVQPVGSPLSLECTVEGTSNPNLYWYRQAAGRGLQLLFYSVGIGQISSEVPQNLSASRPQDRQFILSSKKLLLSDSGFYLCAWTPDPGAEAFFGQGTRLTVV.

The rearrangement uses TRBV7-2 and TRBJ2-7; 10 bases agree with TRBD2. This CDR3 spans 17 amino acids. CDR1 is SGHTA and CDR2 is FQGNSA in the germline V gene. Trimming took 0 bases from V and 0 from J; bases not matched to a gene: 5. The CDR3 DNA sequence: TGTGCCAGCAGCTTAGCGGCTAGCGGGGGAAGCTCCTACGAGCAGTACTTC. It is translated as CASSLAASGGSSYEQYF. Filled out from reference TRBV7-2 and TRBJ2-7, the complete variable domain reads GAGVSQSPSNKVTEKGKDVELRCDPISGHTALYWYRQSLGQGLEFLIYFQGNSAPDKSGLPSDRFSAERTGGSVSTLTIQRTQQEDSAVYLCASSLAASGGSSYEQYFGPGTRLTVT.

V gene TRBV5-1 combines with J gene TRBJ2-5; TRBD1 matches at 9 bases. V dropped 5 bases and J dropped 5; count of bases not matched to a gene: 7. This CDR3 region has 14 residues. Germline CDR1 SGHRS, CDR2 YFSETQ. The CDR3 sequence is CASRPTGGRETQYF. CDR3 in DNA: TGCGCCAGCAGGCCAACAGGGGGCAGGGAGACCCAGTACTTC.

V and J are TRBV6-5 and TRBJ2-3; D is unresolved. With 7 bases removed from V and 2 bases from J, the gap between germline ends came to 13 bases. The CDR3 is 14 residues long. The germline CDR1 and CDR2 sequences are MNHEY and SVGAGI. The CDR3 region is CASTPPGYTDTQYF. The CDR3 DNA reads TGTGCCAGCACCCCCCCCGGCTACACAGATACGCAGTATTTT.

The gene calls are TRBV7-9 and TRBJ1-2; the D gene is possibly TRBD1 (5 bases). V dropped 5 bases and J dropped 4 bases, with 17 bases sitting between them. Looked up from germline, CDR1 is SEHNR and CDR2 is FQNEAQ (reference sequence). This CDR3 region has 15 residues. CDR3 sequence (DNA): TGTGCCAGCAGCGATCCCGCGACAGCTTTCTATGGCTACACCTTC. Translation: CASSDPATAFYGYTF.

As to this clone: A junction end diverges from the germline sequence, so it may reflect a read error. As DNA, the CDR3 is TGTGCCAGCAGCCCAGGGGGGGCCCATGAGAACTTC. This sequence encodes CASSPGGAHENF. V and J are TRBV11-3 and TRBJ2-7, with D perhaps matching TRBD1 or TRBD2 (7 bases each). The CDR3 has 12 residues. Germline CDR1 reads SGHNT; CDR2 reads YENEEA.

This chain links TRBV7-9 with TRBJ1-2; weak D call: TRBD1 (5 bases). From germline, CDR1 is SEHNR and CDR2 FQNEAQ (reference sequence). Trimming took off 5 bases at V and 2 bases at J, with 18 bases between the two ends. This CDR3 has 16 amino acids. The CDR3 here is CASSGKRDSTNYGYTF. The CDR3 DNA is TGTGCCAGCAGCGGAAAACGGGACTCCACGAACTATGGCTACACCTTC.

This clone is medium-sized. This chain joins TRBV27 and TRBJ2-7, with D uncertain. Trimming stripped 10 bases from V and 1 base from J, with 20 bases between. CDR3 size: 15 residues. Per the germline V gene, CDR1 is MNHEY and CDR2 is SMNVEV (reference sequence). The DNA for the CDR3 is TGTGCCACTGGCCTAGGAATGGGCGGATCCTACGAGCAGTACTTC. Amino acid sequence: CATGLGMGGSYEQYF.

The chain combines TRBV5-4 with TRBJ2-3; weak D call: TRBD2 (7 bases). Germline CDR1 is SGHNT and CDR2 is YYREEE (reference sequence). V dropped 5 bases and J dropped 4 bases, with 11 bases sitting between them. The CDR3 contains 13 residues. The CDR3: CASRGEGADTQYF. The CDR3 bases are TGTGCCAGCAGGGGGGAGGGGGCAGATACGCAGTATTTT.